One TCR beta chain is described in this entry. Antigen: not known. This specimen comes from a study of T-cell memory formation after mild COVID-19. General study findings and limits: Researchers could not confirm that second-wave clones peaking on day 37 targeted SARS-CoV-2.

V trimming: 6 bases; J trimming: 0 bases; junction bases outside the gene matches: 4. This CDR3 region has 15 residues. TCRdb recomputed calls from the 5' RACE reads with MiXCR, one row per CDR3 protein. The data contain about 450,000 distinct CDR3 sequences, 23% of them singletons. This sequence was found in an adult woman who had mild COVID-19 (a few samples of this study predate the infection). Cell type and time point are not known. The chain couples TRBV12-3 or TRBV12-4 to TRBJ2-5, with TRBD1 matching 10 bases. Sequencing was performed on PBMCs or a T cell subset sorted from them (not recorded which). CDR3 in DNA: TGTGCCAGCAGCATGGACAGGGGGTACCAAGAGACCCAGTACTTC. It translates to CASSMDRGYQETQYF.